The TCR beta chain described here comes from a study of cytomegalovirus exposure and HLA in healthy donors. Overall study context: T cells numbering around 180 million yielded approximately 100 million unique TCR beta sequences in an earlier analysis.

Study conclusions and caveats: Cytomegalovirus status, reportedly, was diagnosed with high specificity and sensitivity by the classifier. Altogether, 150 to 200 TCR beta chains were recorded as cytomegalovirus-associated.

CDR1 is SQVTM and CDR2 is ANQGSEA in the germline V gene. After removal of 7 bases from V and 6 bases from J, the junction contained 13 bases not matched to a gene. CDR3 length: 14 residues. Both 60 Vbeta primers and 13 Jbeta primers went into the PCR. This table comes from immunoSEQ multiplex PCR, and its TCRdb copy is limited to in-frame clones, with some not included. This table has some 150,000 clones, about 82% appearing once. Donors sampled were nominally healthy, though unrecorded immune exposures were likely. This clone is a singleton in its sample. Antigen unknown. The sequenced sample consisted of PBMCs. The chain links TRBV29-1 to TRBJ2-7; TRBD1 aligns across 9 bases. This TCR derives from a woman between 18 and 29 years old in good health and CMV-seronegative. The CDR3 bases are TGCAGCGCCCTTGCCGGGACAGGGCCCGCCGAGCAGTACTTC. Translation gives CSALAGTGPAEQYF.